This T cell receptor (beta chain) originates from a study of T cell responses to AZD1222 COVID-19 vaccine. This CDR3 spans 12 amino acids. V lost 6 bases, J lost 4 bases, and 9 bases lay in between. CDR1 is MNHEY and CDR2 is SVGAGI in the germline V gene. Generated by immunoSEQ multiplex PCR, the TCRdb table keeps only in-frame clones and is missing some. The repertoire holds about 140,000 clones, 80% to 95% seen once, with less than 1% in the top ten. Study-wide results and limits: Spike-wide coverage was observed for vaccine-associated CD4 TCRs, with dominant responses at 160-218 and 743-854. The sample set comprised mostly white British donors with more females, and clonal diversity was possibly underestimated. Among AZD1222 vaccinees, only 6 or 7 were seropositive at baseline. Unmutated regions of variants are reportedly targeted by nearly half of spike-specific TCRs.

In regard to this clone: The antigen is not known.

The clonotype originates from an adult in good health. This chain links TRBV6-5 with TRBJ1-2; D not certain. This specimen was peripheral blood, taken on day 0 of MenACWY control vaccination. The CDR3 is CASSDIGYGYTF. The CDR3, as DNA: TGTGCCAGCAGCGATATAGGCTATGGCTACACCTTC.